A single sample gave rise to the 7 T cell receptor beta chains below, sequenced in a study of T-cell reconstitution after alpha-beta-depleted transplantation in children. This sample's TCRbeta library carried unique molecular identifier barcodes. TCRdb redid the calling of the PCR reads with MiXCR, one entry per CDR3 protein. In the table there are around 410,000 distinct CDR3 sequences, approximately 11% of which are singletons. The source material was PBMCs from the stem cell graft donor, sampled from the stem cell graft. The receptors shown here come from a human donor who donated a stem cell graft to a child with acute myeloid leukemia.

CDR3 nucleotides: TGTGCCTGGAGTGTACAGGGACAGGGGTTACCCCTCCACTTT. It codes for CAWSVQGQGLPLHF. V and J are TRBV30 and TRBJ1-6; 10 bases agree with TRBD1. The V gene end was trimmed by 0 bases and the J gene end by 12 bases; junction bases not matched to a gene: 5. This CDR3 contains 14 residues. CDR1 and CDR2 from the germline V gene are GTSNPN and SVGIG (reference sequence).

This clonotype was seen a handful of times. The chain has TRBV10-3 and TRBJ2-1; 14 bases fit TRBD2. Germline V lookup: CDR1 ENHRY, CDR2 SYGVKD. The CDR3 consists of 16 residues. Trimming cost V 0 bases and J 8 bases; bases outside gene matches: 3. The CDR3, as DNA: TGTGCCATCAGTGAGTCGACTAGCGGGAGGGCAGATGAGCAGTTCTTC. It is translated as CAISESTSGRADEQFF.

The gene calls are TRBV5-1 and TRBJ2-1, with 9 bases aligning to TRBD2. This CDR3 has 15 residues. Germline trimming cut 1 base from V and 4 bases from J; bases unmatched to any gene: 3. CDR1 is SGHRS, CDR2 YFSETQ, per germline. CDR3 DNA sequence: TGCGCCAGCAGCTTGATAGCGGGGGCGTACAATGAGCAGTTCTTC. This encodes CASSLIAGAYNEQFF.

This clonotype appeared many times. This sequence joins TRBV3-1 and TRBJ1-1; D remains ambiguous. This CDR3 is 13 amino acids long. V was clipped by 5 bases and J by 0 bases, with 7 bases between them. CDR1 and CDR2 (germline): LGHDT, YNNKEL (reference sequence). CDR3 DNA: TGTGCCAGCAGCTTACGGCTGAACACTGAAGCTTTCTTT. This codes for CASSLRLNTEAFF.

This clonotype was counted between two and nine times. This chain uses TRBV6-5 with TRBJ2-7; the match to TRBD2 covers 16 bases. Looked up from germline, CDR1 is MNHEY and CDR2 is SVGAGI. This CDR3 comprises 15 residues. V lost 6 bases, J lost 6 bases, and 5 bases stayed unmatched. CDR3 DNA: TGTGCCAGCAGCCCCGGGACTAGCGGGAGGGGCGAGCAGTACTTC. Its translation is CASSPGTSGRGEQYF.

This clonotype occurred many times. V usage is TRBV7-9 and J usage is TRBJ1-4; D is ambiguous. The V end was cut by 4 bases, the J end by 8 bases, with 11 bases between. Germline CDR1 reads SEHNR; CDR2 reads FQNEAQ (reference sequence). This CDR3 region has 13 residues. In DNA form, the CDR3 reads TGTGCCAGCAGCTCCCGATCTTTAGAAAAACTGTTTTTT. Its translation: CASSSRSLEKLFF. Looking up the rest from reference TRBV7-9 and TRBJ1-4 gives the full variable domain: DTGVSQNPRHKITKRGQNVTFRCDPISEHNRLYWYRQTLGQGPEFLTYFQNEAQLEKSRLLSDRFSAERPKGSFSTLEIQRTEQGDSAMYLCASSSRSLEKLFFGSGTQLSVL.

This chain connects TRBV15 to TRBJ2-7; 11 bases fit TRBD2. Germline assignment: CDR1 LNHNV and CDR2 YYDKDF (reference sequence). Trimming removed 1 base from V and 7 bases from J; junction bases left unmatched: 12. This CDR3 comprises 17 residues. CDR3 sequence reads: CATSRGRTSGSEGEQYF. CDR3 sequence (DNA): TGTGCCACCAGCAGAGGCAGAACTAGCGGGAGTGAGGGAGAGCAGTACTTC.